A single sample is the source of the 10 T cell receptor beta chains below, sequenced in a study of blood T cell repertoires in COVID-19. Clones were sequenced by immunoSEQ multiplex PCR, and TCRdb holds only the in-frame ones, with some missing. The sample lists approximately 220,000 clones; 80% to 85% were seen once. The sample taken for sequencing was peripheral blood. These receptors originate from an older woman with acute or convalescent COVID-19.

The V gene is TRBV25-1, the J gene TRBJ2-2, with TRBD1 as a possible D gene (6 bases). From germline, CDR1 is MGHDK and CDR2 SYGVNS. This CDR3 has 13 residues. The V and J ends lost 6 bases and 3 bases respectively, with 8 bases between them. The CDR3 DNA follows: TGTGCCAGCAGCGGACAGTACACCGGGGAGCTGTTTTTT. Its translation is CASSGQYTGELFF.

This chain connects TRBV28 to TRBJ2-1, with a weak D call TRBD2 (6 bases). V shed 9 bases and J shed 9 bases, with 21 bases lying between them. This CDR3 has 14 amino acids. Germline loops: CDR1 MDHEN, CDR2 SYDVKM. Here the CDR3 DNA reads TGTGCCAGTTCCTACGCGAGGGACTTGGGTGAGCAGTTCTTC. It codes for CASSYARDLGEQFF.

V and J are TRBV3-1 (or the pseudogene TRBV3-2) and TRBJ1-2; D call uncertain. The CDR3 sequence is 15 residues long. V was trimmed by 2 bases and J by 3 bases, leaving 13 bases between them. Germline V gene sequence: CDR1 LGHDT, CDR2 YNNKEL (reference sequence). CDR3 nucleotides: TGTGCCAGCAGCCAAAATTCGGGTTCGGACTATGGCTACACCTTC. It translates to CASSQNSGSDYGYTF.

J is TRBJ2-1 and V is TRBV6-2 or TRBV6-3; 9 bases match TRBD1. This CDR3 contains 14 residues. CDR1 is MNHEY, CDR2 SVGEGT, per germline. Trimming cost V 5 bases and J 10 bases; bases outside gene matches: 9. CDR3 sequence: CASSHQGTGGEQFF. The DNA of the CDR3 is TGTGCCAGCAGTCACCAAGGAACAGGGGGCGAGCAGTTCTTC.

The chain is built from TRBV6-6 and TRBJ2-1; possibly TRBD2 for D (5 bases). CDR3 length equals 15 residues. The germline V and J ends were trimmed by 0 bases and 7 bases, with 13 bases remaining between them. Germline CDR1 and CDR2: MNHNY and SVGAGI (reference sequence). The DNA of the CDR3 is TGTGCCAGCAGTTACTCGAGGTCAGGCGGGAATGAGCAGTTCTTC. Encoded protein: CASSYSRSGGNEQFF.

The rearrangement uses TRBV9 and TRBJ1-2; D unresolved. The V end lost 4 bases, the J end lost 7 bases, and 14 bases lay between the germline ends. This CDR3 has 13 residues. CDR1 and CDR2 (germline): SGDLS, YYNGEE. The DNA of the CDR3 is TGTGCCAGCAGCCCTGGCAAATTGGCTGGCTACACCTTC. Its protein is CASSPGKLAGYTF.

This chain connects TRBV6-6 to TRBJ1-5; no clear D. Germline V lookup: CDR1 MNHNY, CDR2 SVGAGI (reference sequence). The V and J ends lost 0 bases and 3 bases respectively, with 12 bases between them. This CDR3 has 16 residues. The CDR3 bases are TGTGCCAGCAGTTACTCGAGAAACTTCCTCAATCAGCCCCAGCATTTT. Encoded protein: CASSYSRNFLNQPQHF.

The V and J genes are TRBV7-9 and TRBJ2-1, with 8 bases that match TRBD2. CDR3 length: 15 amino acids. Trimming cost V 0 bases and J 7 bases; bases outside gene matches: 5. Germline V gives CDR1 SEHNR, CDR2 FQNEAQ (reference sequence). CDR3 region: CASSLAAGVGNEQFF. Here the CDR3 DNA reads TGTGCCAGCAGCTTAGCAGCGGGGGTCGGTAATGAGCAGTTCTTC.

The chain is built from TRBV11-2 and TRBJ2-7; D is undetermined. Trimming left V 2 bases short and J 5 bases short, with 10 bases between. Germline V gene sequence: CDR1 SGHAT, CDR2 FQNNGV. The length of the CDR3 is 13 residues. CDR3 coding DNA: TGTGCCAGCAGCTTAACCTTCGGAGACGAGCAGTACTTC. Translation gives CASSLTFGDEQYF. The whole variable domain, remainder taken from reference TRBV11-2 and TRBJ2-7, is EAGVAQSPRYKIIEKRQSVAFWCNPISGHATLYWYQQILGQGPKLLIQFQNNGVVDDSQLPKDRFSAERLKGVDSTLKIQPAKLEDSAVYLCASSLTFGDEQYFGPGTRLTVT.

This clone has just one count. The chain uses TRBV6-1 and TRBJ1-1; D is unresolved. The germline V gene encodes CDR1 MNHNS and CDR2 SASEGT. Deletions cut 1 base from V and 4 bases from J, with 13 bases between. This CDR3 region has 15 residues. CDR3: CASSEDWRGVTEAFF. DNA for the CDR3: TGTGCCAGCAGTGAAGATTGGCGCGGGGTCACTGAAGCTTTCTTT.